These 21 T cell receptor beta chains were all obtained from the same sample, sequenced in a study of cytomegalovirus exposure and HLA in healthy donors. Researchers ran the PCR with 60 Vbeta and 13 Jbeta primers. TCRdb keeps only in-frame clones here, not all; method: immunoSEQ multiplex PCR. The profile shows 120,000 or so clones, around 74% of them singletons. Source material: PBMCs. The receptor source for this set is a woman aged 50 to 65 in good health and CMV-seropositive.

The chain uses TRBV5-4 and TRBJ2-1; 16 nucleotides align to TRBD2. Germline CDR1 and CDR2: SGHNT and YYREEE (reference sequence). V lost 4 bases and J lost 6; bases outside the gene matches: 7. This CDR3 contains 17 residues. Here the CDR3 reads CASSQGLAGGLGNEQFF. CDR3 DNA sequence: TGTGCCAGCAGCCAGGGACTAGCGGGGGGGCTGGGCAATGAGCAGTTCTTC.

This chain connects TRBV2 to TRBJ2-2, with 7 bases lining up with TRBD2. This CDR3 comprises 15 residues. With 6 bases clipped from V and 5 bases from J, the junction kept 9 bases outside the gene matches. Germline CDR1 SNHLY, CDR2 FYNNEI. The CDR3 DNA sequence: TGTGCCAGCAGGGAACAAGCGGGGAGGACCGGGGAGCTGTTTTTT. Translating gives CASREQAGRTGELFF.

On this clone itself: Other nucleotide sequences in the sample specify the same CDR3. V gene TRBV30 combines with J gene TRBJ1-5; 7 nucleotides line up with TRBD1. The CDR3 totals 14 residues. V was pared by 0 bases and J by 2 bases, with 1 base of the junction left unmatched. Germline CDR1 is GTSNPN and CDR2 is SVGIG (reference sequence). CDR3 coding DNA: TGTGCCTGGAGTGTTGACAGGGGCAATCAGCCCCAGCATTTT. As protein: CAWSVDRGNQPQHF.

This rearrangement joins TRBV11-2 to TRBJ2-7, with D possibly being TRBD1 (6 bases). The CDR3 consists of 15 residues. V lost 5 bases and J 2 bases, leaving 16 bases between the germline ends. The germline V gene encodes CDR1 SGHAT and CDR2 FQNNGV. CDR3 sequence: CASSPSRGSPYEQYF. The CDR3 region has the DNA TGTGCCAGCAGCCCCAGCAGGGGATCCCCCTACGAGCAGTACTTC.

This chain connects TRBV11-2 to TRBJ1-2; TRBD1 matches at 9 bases. The CDR3 has 14 residues. The V and J ends lost 3 bases and 3 bases, in that order; junction bases with no gene match: 2. CDR1 and CDR2 from the germline V gene are SGHAT and FQNNGV. The CDR3 DNA sequence: TGTGCCAGCAGCTTGACAGGGGGGGACTATGGCTACACCTTC. Protein product: CASSLTGGDYGYTF.

The table lists this clone with a count of one. This chain links TRBV18 with TRBJ2-6, with a weak D call TRBD2 (5 bases). Trimming shortened V by 1 base and J by 0 bases, and 7 bases separated the two germline ends. Germline assignment: CDR1 KGHSH and CDR2 LQKENI. This CDR3 is 16 amino acids long. CDR3 region: CASSPLGSSGANVLTF. The CDR3 DNA sequence: TGTGCCAGCTCACCACTGGGGAGCTCTGGGGCCAACGTCCTGACTTTC.

V gene TRBV15 combines with J gene TRBJ1-6; unclear D gene. The CDR3 contains 16 residues. Trimming pared 1 base from V and 0 bases from J, leaving 7 bases between. Germline V gives CDR1 LNHNV, CDR2 YYDKDF (reference sequence). The CDR3 DNA is TGTGCCACCAGCAGAGTAAAGAGCTCCTATAATTCACCCCTCCACTTT. This encodes CATSRVKSSYNSPLHF.

The chain combines TRBV6-1 with TRBJ1-2; perhaps TRBD1 as D (6 bases). Germline CDR1 MNHNS, CDR2 SASEGT. The CDR3 covers 18 residues. Trimming removed 3 bases from V and 0 bases from J, with 20 bases in between. As DNA, the CDR3 is TGTGCCAGCAGTGAGACCCTTGGGGGCAGTGGAGCTAACTATGGCTACACCTTC. Residues: CASSETLGGSGANYGYTF.

This clone was counted a few times. This sequence joins TRBV7-2 and TRBJ2-5; 8 nucleotides agree with TRBD1. Germline V gene lookup returns CDR1 SGHTA and CDR2 FQGNSA. The CDR3 has 14 amino acids. V was clipped by 3 bases and J by 4 bases; unmatched bases: 4. The CDR3 DNA reads as TGTGCCAGCAGCTTTGGACAGGGCGGAGAGACCCAGTACTTC. It encodes CASSFGQGGETQYF. The full variable domain, in which reference TRBV7-2 and TRBJ2-5 provide the parts outside the CDR3, is GAGVSQSPSNKVTEKGKDVELRCDPISGHTALYWYRQSLGQGLEFLIYFQGNSAPDKSGLPSDRFSAERTGGSVSTLTIQRTQQEDSAVYLCASSFGQGGETQYFGPGTRLLVL.

This clone was found once. V and J are TRBV11-2 and TRBJ2-1, with TRBD1 matching over 8 bases. CDR3 size: 15 residues. CDR1 SGHAT and CDR2 FQNNGV come from the germline V gene. V lost 4 bases and J lost 7; bases outside the gene matches: 9. CDR3 protein: CASSSGTGLGNEQFF. DNA for the CDR3: TGTGCCAGCAGCTCCGGGACAGGACTTGGTAATGAGCAGTTCTTC.

This chain links TRBV4-3 with TRBJ1-1; D gene ambiguous. This CDR3 has 13 amino acids. Germline values: CDR1 LGHNA, CDR2 YSLEER. V lost 0 bases and J lost 7, with 9 bases in between. In DNA, the CDR3 is TGCGCCAGCAGCCAAGAGGGGAGCAGTGAAGCTTTCTTT. Translating it yields CASSQEGSSEAFF.

This clone was counted only a few times. J is TRBJ1-6 and V is TRBV6-1; D may be TRBD1 (5 bases). V dropped 10 bases and J dropped 6 bases, with 10 bases sitting between them. Germline values: CDR1 MNHNS, CDR2 SASEGT. The CDR3 runs 12 residues. CDR3 nucleotide sequence: TGTGCCAACGGGACTCCTAATTCACCCCTCCACTTT. Amino acid sequence: CANGTPNSPLHF.

The V call is TRBV6-5, the J call TRBJ1-1, with TRBD1 identical over 7 bases. J was trimmed by 4 bases and V by 3 bases; bases with no gene match: 5. Germline-derived CDR1 and CDR2 are MNHEY and SVGAGI. This CDR3 is 14 amino acids long. CDR3 loop: CASSYQTGTTEAFF. The DNA of the CDR3 is TGTGCCAGCAGTTATCAGACAGGGACCACTGAAGCTTTCTTT.

The J gene is TRBJ2-1, the V gene TRBV19, with D perhaps matching TRBD1 (7 bases). The CDR3 is 13 residues long. Trimming stripped 9 bases from V and 5 bases from J, with 14 bases between. The germline V gene has CDR1 LNHDA and CDR2 SQIVND (reference sequence). Written as DNA, the CDR3 is TGTGCCAGCGGGGGACAGCTAGACAATGAGCAGTTCTTC. Protein product: CASGGQLDNEQFF. The variable domain in full, completed from reference TRBV19 and TRBJ2-1, reads DGGITQSPKYLFRKEGQNVTLSCEQNLNHDAMYWYRQDPGQGLRLIYYSQIVNDFQKGDIAEGYSVSREKKESFPLTVTSAQKNPTAFYLCASGGQLDNEQFFGPGTRLTVL.

The chain couples TRBV6-5 to TRBJ1-6; 8 bases map to TRBD1. The CDR3 is 14 amino acids. From germline, CDR1 is MNHEY and CDR2 SVGAGI. The V segment lost 5 bases and the J segment 11 bases; nucleotides outside the gene matches: 8. CDR3 protein: CASSPGQGATPLHF. The CDR3 DNA sequence: TGTGCCAGCAGTCCCGGACAGGGAGCAACACCCCTCCACTTT.

A single count supports this clone. The V gene is TRBV9, the J gene TRBJ1-2, with D possibly matching TRBD1 (6 bases). The CDR3 contains 15 residues. Trimming removed 0 bases at V and 8 bases at J, with 17 bases between. Per the germline V gene, CDR1 is SGDLS and CDR2 is YYNGEE. The CDR3 DNA follows: TGTGCCAGCAGCGTAGTGCCGACAGGCCGTAGGGGCTACACCTTC. It encodes CASSVVPTGRRGYTF.

V usage is TRBV5-1 and J usage is TRBJ2-5, with no clear D. Germline V lookup: CDR1 SGHRS, CDR2 YFSETQ. The CDR3 has 12 residues. V shed 0 bases and J shed 5 bases, with 5 bases lying between them. The CDR3 is CASSLVRETQYF. The DNA for the CDR3 is TGCGCCAGCAGCTTGGTGCGGGAGACCCAGTACTTC.

The chain has TRBV7-8 and TRBJ2-7, with TRBD2 matching 12 bases. Germline CDR1 reads SGHVS; CDR2 reads FQNEAQ. V dropped 2 bases and J dropped 0; count of bases not matched to a gene: 11. This CDR3 comprises 19 residues. In nucleotides, the CDR3 is TGTGCCAGCAGCTTATCGGTGACTAGCGGGGGTCTCAACTCCTACGAGCAGTACTTC. Translating gives CASSLSVTSGGLNSYEQYF.

The chain carries TRBV14 and TRBJ1-2, with D maybe TRBD1 (5 bases). Trimming removed 0 bases at V and 5 bases at J, with 10 bases between. CDR1 and CDR2 from the germline V gene are SGHDN and FVKESK. This CDR3 spans 14 amino acids. The CDR3, as DNA: TGTGCCAGCAGCCAAGACGCTCGGGGGTATGGCTACACCTTC. Encoded protein: CASSQDARGYGYTF.

V usage is TRBV6-1 and J usage is TRBJ1-2; no reliable D call. Trimming pared 3 bases from V and 4 bases from J, leaving 18 bases between. Per germline, CDR1 MNHNS and CDR2 SASEGT. The CDR3 runs 16 residues. CDR3 loop: CASSDPRPSFPYGYTF. CDR3 in DNA: TGTGCCAGCAGTGACCCACGCCCCAGTTTCCCCTATGGCTACACCTTC.

V usage is TRBV5-1 and J usage is TRBJ2-5, with 9 bases lining up with TRBD2. Germline loops: CDR1 SGHRS, CDR2 YFSETQ. This CDR3 spans 14 amino acids. The V gene end was trimmed by 0 bases and the J gene end by 5 bases; junction bases not matched to a gene: 2. DNA of the CDR3: TGCGCCAGCAGCTTGGGACTAGCGGCCGAGACCCAGTACTTC. Protein: CASSLGLAAETQYF.